This T cell receptor (beta chain) was recovered during a study of blood T cell repertoires in COVID-19. The germline gives CDR1 SNHLY, CDR2 FYNNEI. The J segment lost 4 bases and the V segment lost 5 bases, leaving 4 bases of the junction unmatched. The CDR3 runs to 13 residues. Measured with immunoSEQ multiplex PCR; TCRdb has only the in-frame clones, and not every one. The table shows roughly 220,000 clones, with 75% to 85% occurring only once. The receptor's source is a woman between 40 and 55 years old who had recovered from COVID-19. J is TRBJ2-5 and V is TRBV2; TRBD1 aligns across 7 bases. The source material was peripheral blood. In nucleotides, the CDR3 is TGTGCCAGCAGTACAGGGGAGCGAGAGACCCAGTACTTC. Translated: CASSTGERETQYF. Complete variable domain (other parts from reference TRBV2 and TRBJ2-5): EPEVTQTPSHQVTQMGQEVILRCVPISNHLYFYWYRQILGQKVEFLVSFYNNEISEKSEIFDDQFSVERPDGSNFTLKIRSTKLEDSAMYFCASSTGERETQYFGPGTRLLVL.